The 18 T cell receptor beta chains presented below share a single source sample, sequenced in a study of T cell changes during pregnancy in multiple sclerosis. Only in-frame clones appear in the TCRdb table, and some are missing; sequencing was by immunoSEQ multiplex PCR. Here the sample spans more than 15,000 clones, more than 70% being singletons. The source was CD4+ T cells from peripheral blood mononuclear cells, collected in the first trimester of pregnancy. These receptor sequences come from a female donor in good health, enrolled as a control in a pregnancy study.

The chain is built from TRBV12-1 and TRBJ1-3; no check of the table's D call, TRBD1, against the DNA was made. TRBV12-1 is recorded as a pseudogene. The CDR3 runs to 13 residues. The CDR3 DNA sequence: TGTGCCCCTCGGGACAGGGGTTGGAACACCATATATTTT. The encoded protein is CAPRDRGWNTIYF.

For the CDR3, the DNA is TGTGCCTGGGGAAACAGGGGCCCCACCGGGGAGCTGTTTTTT. Its translation: CAWGNRGPTGELFF. The chain carries TRBV30 and TRBJ2-2, with 7 bases identical to TRBD1. This CDR3 has 14 amino acids. V lost 5 bases, J lost 4 bases, and 7 bases stayed unmatched. Germline CDR1 GTSNPN, CDR2 SVGIG (reference sequence).

This clone was counted only a few times. The V gene is TRBV5-5, the J gene TRBJ1-3; TRBD1 aligns across 11 bases. The J segment lost 0 bases and the V segment lost 2 bases, leaving 7 bases of the junction unmatched. Germline V gene lookup returns CDR1 SGHKS and CDR2 YYEKEE (reference sequence). The CDR3 loop spans 18 amino acids. Here the CDR3 reads CASSLSGTGGNSGNTIYF. CDR3 coding DNA: TGTGCCAGCAGCTTATCCGGGACAGGGGGAAACTCTGGAAACACCATATATTTT.

The chain employs TRBV7-9 and TRBJ1-4, with D possibly matching TRBD1 (5 bases). Germline V gene sequence: CDR1 SEHNR, CDR2 FQNEAQ (reference sequence). This CDR3 has 15 residues. Trimming stripped 7 bases from V and 5 bases from J, with 17 bases between. CDR3 loop: CASTSWGEGNEKLFF. The CDR3, as DNA: TGTGCCAGCACCTCCTGGGGGGAGGGGAATGAAAAACTGTTTTTT. The full variable domain, in which reference TRBV7-9 and TRBJ1-4 provide the parts outside the CDR3, is DTGVSQNPRHKITKRGQNVTFRCDPISEHNRLYWYRQTLGQGPEFLTYFQNEAQLEKSRLLSDRFSAERPKGSFSTLEIQRTEQGDSAMYLCASTSWGEGNEKLFFGSGTQLSVL.

This chain joins TRBV30 and TRBJ2-7; D remains ambiguous. CDR1 GTSNPN and CDR2 SVGIG come from the germline V gene (reference sequence). The length of the CDR3 is 12 residues. Trimming shortened V by 1 base and J by 2 bases, and 6 bases separated the two germline ends. The CDR3 DNA is TGTGCCTGGAGTGGCAGAACCTACGAGCAGTACTTC. Its translation: CAWSGRTYEQYF.

The V call is TRBV9, the J call TRBJ2-6; possible D gene TRBD2, 6 bases. The germline V gene has CDR1 SGDLS and CDR2 YYNGEE. V gave up 6 bases and J gave up 3 bases, with 13 bases separating them. The CDR3 runs 15 residues. CDR3 coding DNA: TGTGCCAGCACCTCCGGGACTCTTGGGGCCAACGTCCTGACTTTC. Translating gives CASTSGTLGANVLTF. Full variable domain (outside the CDR3, taken from reference TRBV9 and TRBJ2-6): DSGVTQTPKHLITATGQRVTLRCSPRSGDLSVYWYQQSLDQGLQFLIQYYNGEERAKGNILERFSAQQFPDLHSELNLSSLELGDSALYFCASTSGTLGANVLTFGAGSRLTVL.

The rearrangement uses TRBV5-5 and TRBJ1-1, with D possibly matching TRBD1 (5 bases). The CDR3 covers 16 residues. Trimming removed 4 bases at V and 4 bases at J, with 20 bases between. From germline, CDR1 is SGHKS and CDR2 YYEKEE (reference sequence). The CDR3 DNA reads as TGTGCCAGCAGCCAGGGAGTCGGCGGGGGTGGCACTGAAGCTTTCTTT. This gives the protein CASSQGVGGGGTEAFF. Full variable domain (missing parts from reference TRBV5-5 and TRBJ1-1): DAGVTQSPTHLIKTRGQQVTLRCSPISGHKSVSWYQQVLGQGPQFIFQYYEKEERGRGNFPDRFSARQFPNYSSELNVNALLLGDSALYLCASSQGVGGGGTEAFFGQGTRLTVV.

This chain uses TRBV6-5 with TRBJ2-3, with D unclear. V gave up 5 bases and J gave up 6 bases, with 6 bases separating them. From germline, CDR1 is MNHEY and CDR2 SVGAGI. This CDR3 spans 11 amino acids. In DNA, the CDR3 is TGTGCCAGCAGTGTCCGGGATACGCAGTATTTT. Amino acid sequence: CASSVRDTQYF.

V usage is TRBV7-8 and J usage is TRBJ2-3; TRBD1 is a possible D gene (5 bases). The V end was cut by 5 bases, the J end by 5 bases, with 11 bases between. The germline gives CDR1 SGHVS, CDR2 FQNEAQ. There are 13 residues in the CDR3. DNA of the CDR3: TGTGCCAGCAGCACCCTTAGGGGAGATACGCAGTATTTT. Encoded protein: CASSTLRGDTQYF.

The V and J genes are TRBV4-1 and TRBJ2-3; the D gene is possibly TRBD2 (5 bases). CDR3 size: 15 residues. CDR1 is MGHRA, CDR2 YSYEKL, per germline. The V end lost 4 bases, the J end lost 3 bases, and 14 bases lay between the germline ends. For the CDR3, the DNA is TGCGCCAGCAGCCTTCCGGGCCCGGGGACAGATACGCAGTATTTT. This codes for CASSLPGPGTDTQYF.

This clone appeared a single time. The rearrangement links TRBV5-1 to TRBJ2-7; 8 bases match TRBD2. Germline V gene sequence: CDR1 SGHRS, CDR2 YFSETQ. The trim removed 4 bases at V and 1 base at J, leaving 7 bases unmatched. The CDR3 totals 15 residues. The CDR3 loop is CASSRTGGESYEQYF. CDR3 coding DNA: TGCGCCAGCAGCCGTACGGGGGGGGAGTCCTACGAGCAGTACTTC. Drawing the rest from reference TRBV5-1 and TRBJ2-7, the complete variable domain is KAGVTQTPRYLIKTRGQQVTLSCSPISGHRSVSWYQQTPGQGLQFLFEYFSETQRNKGNFPGRFSGRQFSNSRSEMNVSTLELGDSALYLCASSRTGGESYEQYFGPGTRLTVT.

This rearrangement joins TRBV29-1 to TRBJ1-1; possibly TRBD1 for D (6 bases). V was shortened by 6 bases and J by 0 bases, with 17 bases between the two germline ends. Germline values: CDR1 SQVTM, CDR2 ANQGSEA. CDR3 length equals 15 residues. The CDR3 DNA is TGCAGCGTCGGTTATACAGGGCGCATGAACACTGAAGCTTTCTTT. Its protein product is CSVGYTGRMNTEAFF. The whole variable domain, filled in from reference TRBV29-1 and TRBJ1-1, reads SAVISQKPSRDICQRGTSLTIQCQVDSQVTMMFWYRQQPGQSLTLIATANQGSEATYESGFVIDKFPISRPNLTFSTLTVSNMSPEDSSIYLCSVGYTGRMNTEAFFGQGTRLTVV.

This clone was found once. The chain couples TRBV30 to TRBJ2-7; D unclear. V shed 2 bases and J shed 5 bases, with 13 bases lying between them. The CDR3 is made up of 13 amino acids. Germline V CDR1 and CDR2: GTSNPN, SVGIG (reference sequence). The CDR3 DNA follows: TGTGCCTGGAGTCCTAACGCTGCCCACGAGCAGTACTTC. It translates to CAWSPNAAHEQYF.

The chain carries TRBV5-6 and TRBJ1-2, with TRBD1 matching over 7 bases. This CDR3 has 15 amino acids. CDR1 and CDR2 from the germline V gene are SGHDT and YYEEEE. J lost 8 bases, V lost 3 bases, and 13 bases had no gene match. This CDR3 is CASSSLDRLGEGYTF. DNA of the CDR3: TGTGCCAGCAGCTCGCTGGACAGGCTTGGGGAGGGCTACACCTTC.

The gene calls are TRBV7-8 and TRBJ2-1; tentatively, D is TRBD2 (5 bases). Germline assignment: CDR1 SGHVS and CDR2 FQNEAQ. This CDR3 contains 16 residues. Trimming shortened V by 3 bases and J by 0 bases, and 12 bases separated the two germline ends. The CDR3 nucleotides read TGTGCCAGCAGCTTCCGCGGGTTAAGCTCCTACAATGAGCAGTTCTTC. It is translated as CASSFRGLSSYNEQFF.

The CDR3: CASSSGLAGYYEQYF. The CDR3 DNA reads TGTGCCAGCAGCTCGGGACTAGCGGGGTACTACGAGCAGTACTTC. J is TRBJ2-7 and V is TRBV11-3; 13 nucleotides line up with TRBD2. The trim removed 4 bases at V and 3 bases at J, leaving 3 bases unmatched. The CDR3 loop spans 15 amino acids. CDR1 is SGHNT and CDR2 is YENEEA in the germline V gene.

The chain uses TRBV7-2 and TRBJ2-3; no firm D call. The germline CDR1 and CDR2 sequences are SGHTA and FQGNSA. This CDR3 spans 18 amino acids. V gave up 0 bases and J gave up 0 bases, with 16 bases separating them. CDR3 coding DNA: TGTGCCAGCAGCTTAGCGCAGGTCCCTACCTTAAGCACAGATACGCAGTATTTT. The encoded protein is CASSLAQVPTLSTDTQYF.

In its sample, this clone was seen a few times. The chain employs TRBV7-2 and TRBJ2-2; D call uncertain. The CDR3 contains 15 residues. V dropped 4 bases and J dropped 1 base, with 10 bases sitting between them. Germline-derived CDR1 and CDR2 are SGHTA and FQGNSA. The CDR3 loop is CASSSRNRNTGELFF. Written as DNA, the CDR3 is TGTGCCAGCAGCTCCCGAAACAGGAACACCGGGGAGCTGTTTTTT. Full variable domain (missing parts from reference TRBV7-2 and TRBJ2-2): GAGVSQSPSNKVTEKGKDVELRCDPISGHTALYWYRQSLGQGLEFLIYFQGNSAPDKSGLPSDRFSAERTGGSVSTLTIQRTQQEDSAVYLCASSSRNRNTGELFFGEGSRLTVL.